This T cell receptor beta chain was recorded in a study of shared clonotypes between healthy human individuals. Method: immunoSEQ multiplex PCR; TCRdb's copy keeps in-frame clones and lacks some. The data show about 2.1 million clones, roughly 95% seen once. Naive CD8 cells, CD45RO-negative and positively selected for CCR7, excluded terminally differentiated effector memory CD45RA+ cells. The TCR was taken from a man between 18 and 29 years old in good health. Some clones in this sample may be carry-over from other donors' samples. The sequenced sample was naive CD8+ T cells from PBMCs.

CDR3 residues: CASSLGGGLQETQYF. The CDR3 DNA reads as TGCGCCAGCAGCTTGGGAGGGGGCCTCCAAGAGACCCAGTACTTC. This chain uses TRBV5-1 with TRBJ2-5; TRBD1 aligns across 7 bases. Germline V lookup: CDR1 SGHRS, CDR2 YFSETQ. The CDR3 spans 15 residues. J lost 1 base, V lost 0 bases, and 3 bases had no gene match.